A single sample gave rise to the 17 T cell receptor beta chains below, sequenced in a study of early T cells in non-severe SARS-CoV-2 infection. TCRdb redid the calling of the 5' RACE reads with MiXCR, one entry per CDR3 protein. The sample holds some 55,000 distinct CDR3 sequences, about 12% seen once. The sample comprised whole blood. The receptors shown here come from an adult who was a healthcare worker with PCR-confirmed SARS-CoV-2 infection or an uninfected control (not recorded which).

V usage is TRBV12-3 or TRBV12-4 and J usage is TRBJ1-1; TRBD1 might be the D (6 bases). The length of the CDR3 is 14 residues. The V and J ends lost 4 bases and 5 bases respectively, with 14 bases between them. CDR3 sequence reads: CASSYDRGRTEAFF. The CDR3 nucleotides read TGTGCCAGCAGTTATGACCGGGGGCGGACTGAAGCTTTCTTT.

The gene calls are TRBV9 and TRBJ2-2, with a weak D call TRBD2 (7 bases). CDR1 SGDLS and CDR2 YYNGEE come from the germline V gene. This CDR3 spans 13 amino acids. V lost 0 bases and J 9 bases, leaving 9 bases between the germline ends. The CDR3 coding sequence is TGTGCCAGCAGCGTAGGCGGGGGCCGGGAGCTGTTTTTT. This encodes CASSVGGGRELFF.

This clonotype was seen ten or more times. The chain carries TRBV19 and TRBJ1-5, with unresolved D. This CDR3 region has 14 residues. Trimming left V 5 bases short and J 5 bases short, with 13 bases between. Germline V gene data show CDR1 as LNHDA and CDR2 as SQIVND (reference sequence). The CDR3 region is CASSRRALYQPQHF. The CDR3 DNA reads as TGTGCCAGTAGTCGTAGGGCCCTCTATCAGCCCCAGCATTTT. Full variable domain (rest looked up from reference TRBV19 and TRBJ1-5): DGGITQSPKYLFRKEGQNVTLSCEQNLNHDAMYWYRQDPGQGLRLIYYSQIVNDFQKGDIAEGYSVSREKKESFPLTVTSAQKNPTAFYLCASSRRALYQPQHFGDGTRLSIL.

This clonotype was found many times. The CDR3 loop reads CASRGLAGADNEQFF. CDR3 coding DNA: TGTGCCAGCAGGGGGCTAGCGGGAGCGGACAATGAGCAGTTCTTC. J is TRBJ2-1 and V is TRBV12-3 or TRBV12-4, with 10 positions matching TRBD2. V lost 6 bases to trimming and J lost 5 bases; unmatched junction nucleotides: 7. There are 15 residues in the CDR3.

The DNA for the CDR3 is TGCAGTGCCCAACCAGGACAGGGGGCGCATGGCTACACCTTC. It yields the protein CSAQPGQGAHGYTF. The V call is TRBV20-1, the J call TRBJ1-2, with 11 bases aligning to TRBD1. The CDR3 extends over 14 amino acids. V gave up 6 bases and J gave up 6 bases; unmatched junction bases: 9. Germline CDR1 DFQATT, CDR2 SNEGSKA (reference sequence).

This sequence joins TRBV20-1 and TRBJ1-3; 9 bases are a match to TRBD1. V was clipped by 5 bases and J by 7 bases; unmatched bases: 3. This CDR3 spans 12 amino acids. The germline CDR1 and CDR2 sequences are DFQATT and SNEGSKA (reference sequence). The DNA for the CDR3 is TGCAGTGCTCTTACAGGGGGCAACACCATATATTTT. Its translation is CSALTGGNTIYF.

This clonotype was found many times. The rearrangement links TRBV7-2 to TRBJ1-1; TRBD1 aligns across 7 bases. V was pared by 6 bases and J by 3 bases, with 13 bases of the junction left unmatched. Germline V gives CDR1 SGHTA, CDR2 FQGNSA. This CDR3 region has 16 residues. The CDR3 nucleotides are TGTGCCAGCAGGGGGATGAGGGACAGCTTTGACACTGAAGCTTTCTTT. It codes for CASRGMRDSFDTEAFF.

This clonotype was found many times. The chain couples TRBV7-3 to TRBJ2-2; 8 bases fit TRBD2. J gave up 7 bases and V 5 bases, and 12 bases lay outside the gene matches. Germline CDR1 SGHTA, CDR2 FQGTGA. The CDR3 length is 16 residues. The CDR3: CASSNRTSHRVGELFF. The CDR3, as DNA: TGTGCCAGCAGCAACCGGACTAGCCACCGGGTCGGGGAGCTGTTTTTT.

This clonotype was observed at least ten times. The chain has TRBV7-9 and TRBJ2-4; possible D gene TRBD2, 5 bases. Per the germline V gene, CDR1 is SEHNR and CDR2 is FQNEAQ (reference sequence). The length of the CDR3 is 16 residues. V was cut by 0 bases and J by 7 bases, with 16 bases left in between. Written as DNA, the CDR3 is TGTGCCAGCAGCTTAGCGTTGGGGAGAAGCGCGAACATTCAGTACTTC. Amino acids: CASSLALGRSANIQYF.

This clonotype has at least ten counts. The chain couples TRBV10-2 to TRBJ2-3; a possible D gene is TRBD2 (6 bases). Deletions cut 6 bases from V and 4 bases from J, with 26 bases between. The germline V gene has CDR1 WSHSY and CDR2 SAAADI. This CDR3 contains 18 residues. CDR3 coding DNA: TGCGCCAGCAGACTCGGAGGGATGGAGAGCACGGGGGCAGATACGCAGTATTTT. Amino acids: CASRLGGMESTGADTQYF.

The chain carries TRBV5-4 and TRBJ2-1; 8 bases fit TRBD2. V shed 2 bases and J 5 bases; nucleotides not matched to a gene: 9. This CDR3 comprises 16 residues. The germline V gene encodes CDR1 SGHNT and CDR2 YYREEE (reference sequence). The CDR3 coding sequence is TGTGCCAGCAGCTTCCCAAGCGGGGGAATGGACAATGAGCAGTTCTTC. Residues: CASSFPSGGMDNEQFF.

This clonotype was counted only a few times. V and J are TRBV20-1 and TRBJ2-3, with 11 bases matching TRBD2. Per germline, CDR1 DFQATT and CDR2 SNEGSKA (reference sequence). The CDR3 consists of 15 residues. V lost 2 bases and J lost 5; bases outside the gene matches: 6. The CDR3 loop is CSARNSGGAGDTQYF. In DNA form, the CDR3 reads TGCAGTGCTAGAAATAGCGGGGGGGCGGGAGATACGCAGTATTTT.

The rearrangement joins TRBV14 to TRBJ2-1; 10 positions match TRBD2. Germline lookup yields CDR1 SGHDN and CDR2 FVKESK. V shed 1 base and J 5 bases; nucleotides not matched to a gene: 2. CDR3 length: 15 residues. CDR3 nucleotide sequence: TGTGCCAGCAGCCAAGGGACTAGCGGAAACAATGAGCAGTTCTTC. Residues: CASSQGTSGNNEQFF.

This clonotype was detected a few times. This sequence joins TRBV9 and TRBJ2-1; 8 positions agree with TRBD2. V trimming: 1 base; J trimming: 2 bases; junction bases outside the gene matches: 5. The CDR3 runs 16 residues. Germline CDR1 is SGDLS and CDR2 is YYNGEE. The CDR3 bases are TGTGCCAGCAGCGTAAGTAGCGGGGTGGCCTACAATGAGCAGTTCTTC. This gives the protein CASSVSSGVAYNEQFF. Complete variable domain (other parts from reference TRBV9 and TRBJ2-1): DSGVTQTPKHLITATGQRVTLRCSPRSGDLSVYWYQQSLDQGLQFLIQYYNGEERAKGNILERFSAQQFPDLHSELNLSSLELGDSALYFCASSVSSGVAYNEQFFGPGTRLTVL.

This clonotype was seen repeatedly, ten times or more. The chain links TRBV3-1 to TRBJ2-7, with D unclear. Trimming took 0 bases from V and 0 from J, leaving 6 bases between them. CDR1 is LGHDT and CDR2 is YNNKEL in the germline V gene (reference sequence). This CDR3 contains 14 residues. CDR3 sequence reads: CASSQEGISYEQYF. The DNA of the CDR3 is TGTGCCAGCAGCCAAGAGGGAATCTCCTACGAGCAGTACTTC.

This clonotype was seen repeatedly, ten times or more. V is TRBV20-1 and J is TRBJ1-5, with 9 bases lining up with TRBD1. Trimming took 4 bases from V and 4 from J; bases not matched to a gene: 8. This CDR3 spans 15 amino acids. The germline gives CDR1 DFQATT, CDR2 SNEGSKA (reference sequence). This chain's CDR3 is CSATYGTGKNQPQHF. CDR3 bases: TGCAGTGCTACGTATGGGACAGGGAAAAATCAGCCCCAGCATTTT.

The chain employs TRBV7-8 and TRBJ2-5; D possibly corresponds to TRBD2 (5 bases). V shed 3 bases and J shed 4 bases, with 21 bases lying between them. CDR3 size: 17 residues. Germline V gives CDR1 SGHVS, CDR2 FQNEAQ. This CDR3 reads CASSFLRGPSERETQYF. CDR3 bases: TGTGCCAGCAGCTTTCTCCGGGGTCCTTCGGAGCGAGAGACCCAGTACTTC. Drawing the rest from reference TRBV7-8 and TRBJ2-5, the complete variable domain is GAGVSQSPRYKVAKRGQDVALRCDPISGHVSLFWYQQALGQGPEFLTYFQNEAQLDKSGLPSDRFFAERPEGSVSTLKIQRTQQEDSAVYLCASSFLRGPSERETQYFGPGTRLLVL.